The 19 T cell receptor beta chains in this list originate from one sample, sequenced in a study of CD4 T cell repertoires in COVID-19. Sequencing was done directly on freshly isolated, uncultured memory T cells. Produced via immunoSEQ multiplex PCR; TCRdb's table is partial and in-frame only. The profile shows tens of thousands of clones, roughly 87% of them singletons. The sample consisted of central memory CD4+ T cells from blood, taken before the COVID-19 pandemic. These receptors all come from a human donor who had COVID-19.

The chain is built from TRBV9 and TRBJ2-1, with 7 bases aligning to TRBD1. Trimming cost V 3 bases and J 1 base; bases outside gene matches: 7. This CDR3 has 16 amino acids. Germline V gene lookup returns CDR1 SGDLS and CDR2 YYNGEE. The DNA of the CDR3 is TGTGCCAGCAGCGCGGGACAGCTGCTGTCCTACAATGAGCAGTTCTTC. Translated, it gives CASSAGQLLSYNEQFF. Looking up the rest from reference TRBV9 and TRBJ2-1 gives the full variable domain: DSGVTQTPKHLITATGQRVTLRCSPRSGDLSVYWYQQSLDQGLQFLIQYYNGEERAKGNILERFSAQQFPDLHSELNLSSLELGDSALYFCASSAGQLLSYNEQFFGPGTRLTVL.

The chain combines TRBV29-1 with TRBJ2-1; perhaps TRBD2 as D (7 bases). Germline V lookup: CDR1 SQVTM, CDR2 ANQGSEA. The CDR3 runs 15 residues. V lost 4 bases to trimming and J lost 3 bases, with 16 bases between them. For the CDR3, the DNA is TGCAGCGTTGTAGTGGGGGGGCGAAGCTACAATGAGCAGTTCTTC. It encodes CSVVVGGRSYNEQFF.

This clone appeared a single time. The rearrangement links TRBV7-6 to TRBJ1-1; D not resolved. Germline V CDR1 and CDR2: SGHVS, FNYEAQ. The CDR3 is made up of 13 amino acids. V was clipped by 2 bases and J by 0 bases, with 4 bases between them. The CDR3 region is CASSLHLNTEAFF. DNA for the CDR3: TGTGCCAGCAGCTTACACTTGAACACTGAAGCTTTCTTT.

J is TRBJ2-1 and V is TRBV7-2; possible D gene TRBD2, 7 bases. Germline-derived CDR1 and CDR2 are SGHTA and FQGNSA. Trimming shortened V by 6 bases and J by 7 bases, and 19 bases separated the two germline ends. The CDR3 extends over 15 amino acids. CDR3 residues: CASSFRLAGENEQFF. CDR3 DNA sequence: TGTGCCAGCAGTTTTCGACTAGCAGGGGAGAATGAGCAGTTCTTC.

DNA of the CDR3: TGCGCCAGCAGCTGGACCCTCGCGGGAGTAACCCACGAGCAGTACTTC. Its protein is CASSWTLAGVTHEQYF. V and J are TRBV5-1 and TRBJ2-7; 7 nucleotides match TRBD2. J gave up 5 bases and V 3 bases, and 14 bases lay outside the gene matches. Germline CDR1 SGHRS, CDR2 YFSETQ. The CDR3 covers 16 residues.

There are a few counts of this clone. The rearrangement uses TRBV4-2 and TRBJ2-2; 9 nucleotides align to TRBD1. Trimming cost V 6 bases and J 5 bases; bases outside gene matches: 7. Germline assignment: CDR1 LGHNA and CDR2 YNFKEQ. This CDR3 has 15 amino acids. Here the CDR3 reads CASRYWTGDTGELFF. In DNA form, the CDR3 reads TGTGCCAGCAGGTACTGGACAGGGGATACCGGGGAGCTGTTTTTT.

The rearrangement links TRBV27 to TRBJ2-6; 12 bases match TRBD2. This CDR3 is built from 18 residues. With V trimmed by 2 bases and J by 2 bases, 4 bases remained unmatched. CDR1 MNHEY and CDR2 SMNVEV come from the germline V gene (reference sequence). In DNA form, the CDR3 reads TGTGCCAGCAGTTTACGACTAGCGGGGGTAGCTGGGGCCAACGTCCTGACTTTC. Its protein product is CASSLRLAGVAGANVLTF.

This clone was seen a handful of times. The CDR3 is CASSLEAGGNQPQHF. CDR3 nucleotides: TGCGCCAGCAGCTTGGAGGCAGGGGGCAATCAGCCCCAGCATTTT. The chain carries TRBV5-1 and TRBJ1-5; tentatively, D is TRBD1 (6 bases). The CDR3 has 15 residues. V lost 0 bases to trimming and J lost 2 bases, with 9 bases between them. Germline V gene data show CDR1 as SGHRS and CDR2 as YFSETQ. The entire variable domain, with the rest obtained from reference TRBV5-1 and TRBJ1-5, is as follows: KAGVTQTPRYLIKTRGQQVTLSCSPISGHRSVSWYQQTPGQGLQFLFEYFSETQRNKGNFPGRFSGRQFSNSRSEMNVSTLELGDSALYLCASSLEAGGNQPQHFGDGTRLSIL.

This chain joins TRBV5-1 and TRBJ1-1; maybe TRBD1 (6 bases). The CDR3 has 15 residues. CDR1 SGHRS and CDR2 YFSETQ come from the germline V gene. Trimming removed 7 bases at V and 0 bases at J, with 16 bases between. DNA of the CDR3: TGCGCCAGCCGACTTGCGGGGGACATGAACACTGAAGCTTTCTTT. The encoded protein is CASRLAGDMNTEAFF.

This clone was recorded only once. The rearrangement links TRBV7-3 to TRBJ2-1; a weak D match, TRBD1 (5 bases). CDR3 length equals 13 residues. V was trimmed by 3 bases and J by 5 bases, leaving 8 bases between them. Per germline, CDR1 SGHTA and CDR2 FQGTGA. The CDR3 loop is CASSLTVDNEQFF. CDR3 DNA: TGTGCCAGCAGCTTGACAGTCGACAATGAGCAGTTCTTC.

The V gene is TRBV4-2, the J gene TRBJ1-1; D gene unclear. Germline V gives CDR1 LGHNA, CDR2 YNFKEQ. The CDR3 spans 15 residues. The V and J ends lost 0 bases and 4 bases respectively, with 12 bases between them. The CDR3 DNA follows: TGTGCCAGCAGCCAAGAATGGTTCAGTGGCACTGAAGCTTTCTTT. Translation: CASSQEWFSGTEAFF.

The rearrangement uses TRBV5-1 and TRBJ2-5, with 10 bases aligning to TRBD2. Per germline, CDR1 SGHRS and CDR2 YFSETQ. Trimming cost V 4 bases and J 4 bases; bases outside gene matches: 7. The CDR3 length is 15 residues. Here the CDR3 reads CASSPGLAMGETQYF. The CDR3 coding sequence is TGCGCCAGCAGCCCGGGACTAGCGATGGGAGAGACCCAGTACTTC.

The rearrangement uses TRBV7-8 and TRBJ2-1; D gene unclear. CDR1 and CDR2 from the germline V gene are SGHVS and FQNEAQ. The CDR3 totals 13 residues. The V end was cut by 5 bases, the J end by 9 bases, with 14 bases between. The CDR3 nucleotides read TGTGCCAGCAGCGCCACTACTACCCCTGAGCAGTTCTTC. Translating gives CASSATTTPEQFF.

This sequence joins TRBV4-2 and TRBJ2-3, with 8 bases fitting TRBD2. Germline trimming cut 1 base from V and 2 bases from J; bases unmatched to any gene: 2. CDR1 and CDR2 from the germline V gene are LGHNA and YNFKEQ. The CDR3 is 15 amino acids. CDR3 in amino acids: CASSQAAGDTDTQYF. The CDR3 nucleotides are TGTGCCAGCAGCCAAGCAGCGGGGGACACAGATACGCAGTATTTT.

The chain uses TRBV28 and TRBJ1-3; D remains ambiguous. Per germline, CDR1 MDHEN and CDR2 SYDVKM. This CDR3 comprises 12 residues. The V end lost 7 bases, the J end lost 10 bases, and 14 bases lay between the germline ends. The DNA for the CDR3 is TGTGCCAGCACCCGGGTTGGAGGTACCATATATTTT. Its protein is CASTRVGGTIYF.

The chain carries TRBV5-1 and TRBJ1-6; tentatively, D is TRBD1 (5 bases). The CDR3 totals 13 residues. V was pared by 0 bases and J by 8 bases, with 6 bases between. CDR1 is SGHRS, CDR2 YFSETQ, per germline. The CDR3 bases are TGCGCCAGCAGCTTGGGACAGTATTCACCCCTCCACTTT. Translated: CASSLGQYSPLHF.

The gene calls are TRBV21-1 and TRBJ1-2; the table's D call TRBD1 went unverified against the DNA. TRBV21-1 corresponds to a pseudogene. The CDR3 is made up of 16 amino acids. As DNA, the CDR3 is TGTGCCAGCAGCAAAGGGGGCCTAGAGGCTAACTATGGCTACACCTTC. It translates to CASSKGGLEANYGYTF.

The CDR3 nucleotides are TGCGCCAGCAGCAAAGAGGGGGCAGGGTATGGCTACACCTTC. This codes for CASSKEGAGYGYTF. The genes are TRBV5-1 and TRBJ1-2; 7 bases line up with TRBD1. CDR3 size: 14 residues. V lost 4 bases, J lost 5 bases, and 8 bases stayed unmatched. In germline, CDR1 is SGHRS, CDR2 YFSETQ.

The genes are TRBV7-9 and TRBJ2-1; 8 bases agree with TRBD2. This CDR3 has 14 amino acids. Trimming took 8 bases from V and 6 from J; bases not matched to a gene: 9. Germline V gives CDR1 SEHNR, CDR2 FQNEAQ (reference sequence). The CDR3 loop is CASRGTSGFNEQFF. In DNA form, the CDR3 reads TGTGCCAGCCGCGGGACTAGTGGGTTCAATGAGCAGTTCTTC. Full variable domain (remainder filled in from reference TRBV7-9 and TRBJ2-1): DTGVSQNPRHKITKRGQNVTFRCDPISEHNRLYWYRQTLGQGPEFLTYFQNEAQLEKSRLLSDRFSAERPKGSFSTLEIQRTEQGDSAMYLCASRGTSGFNEQFFGPGTRLTVL.